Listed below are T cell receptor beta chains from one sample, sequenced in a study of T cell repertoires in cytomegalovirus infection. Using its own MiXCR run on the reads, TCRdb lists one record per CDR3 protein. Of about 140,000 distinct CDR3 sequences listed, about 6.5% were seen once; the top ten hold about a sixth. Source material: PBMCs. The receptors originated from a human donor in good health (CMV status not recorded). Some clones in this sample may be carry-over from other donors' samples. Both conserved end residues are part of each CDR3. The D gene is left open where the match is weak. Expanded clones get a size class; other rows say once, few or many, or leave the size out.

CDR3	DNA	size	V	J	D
CASSHQYGGSPLHF	TGTGCCAGCAGCCACCAGTATGGTGGTTCACCCCTCCACTTT	few	TRBV3-1	TRBJ1-6	-
CASEEGLTDGETQYF	TGTGCCAGCGAAGAAGGACTAACCGACGGGGAGACCCAGTACTTC	many	TRBV7-2	TRBJ2-5	-
CASSLVSSSSYNEQFF	TGTGCCAGCAGTTTGGTCAGTTCGAGCTCCTACAATGAGCAGTTCTTC	many	TRBV28	TRBJ2-1	-
CASSSVRGSSGANVLTF	TGTGCCAGCAGCTCGGTGCGGGGCTCCTCTGGGGCCAACGTCCTGACTTTC	many	TRBV5-4	TRBJ2-6	-
CASSILRSAYSNQPQHF	TGTGCCAGTAGTATTCTGCGCAGCGCCTATAGCAATCAGCCCCAGCATTTT	many	TRBV19	TRBJ1-5	-
CASSPSPQTGGFKNYGYTF	TGTGCCAGCTCACCAAGTCCCCAGACAGGGGGCTTTAAGAACTATGGCTACACCTTC	many	TRBV18	TRBJ1-2	TRBD1
CASSSSRGSPLHF	TGTGCCAGCAGTTCAAGTCGGGGATCACCCCTCCACTTT	many	TRBV12-3/TRBV12-4	TRBJ1-6	-
CSAEAGESYNSPLHF	TGCAGTGCCGAGGCAGGGGAATCCTATAATTCACCCCTCCACTTT	many	TRBV20-1	TRBJ1-6	-
CGCPRAGGYGYTF	TGCGGATGTCCTCGGGCGGGTGGCTATGGCTACACCTTC	many	TRBV29-1	TRBJ1-2	-
CASSLVRGDPNEQFF	TGCGCCAGCAGCTTGGTGCGGGGCGACCCCAATGAGCAGTTCTTC	few	TRBV5-1	TRBJ2-1	-
CASNSAGSYGYTF	TGTGCCAGCAACTCCGCAGGATCCTATGGCTACACCTTC	many	TRBV7-9	TRBJ1-2	-
CASSLAGLGTTVNYGYTF	TGCGCCAGCAGCTTGGCAGGTTTGGGGACAACCGTTAATTATGGCTACACCTTC	many	TRBV5-1	TRBJ1-2	-
CASSLRTGYTGELFF	TGTGCCAGCAGCTTGAGGACAGGGTACACCGGGGAGCTGTTTTTT	-	TRBV7-2	TRBJ2-2	TRBD1
CASSTRGGNQPQHF	TGTGCCAGCAGCACGAGGGGTGGCAATCAGCCCCAGCATTTT	many	TRBV7-2	TRBJ1-5	-
CASSLRLAGVGGQFF	TGTGCCAGCAGCTTAAGACTAGCGGGGGTGGGGGGGCAGTTCTTC	many	TRBV7-8	TRBJ2-1	TRBD2
CASSFGETKVDGNEQFF	TGTGCCAGCAGTTTTGGGGAGACAAAAGTTGATGGCAATGAGCAGTTCTTC	few	TRBV6-2/TRBV6-3	TRBJ2-1	-
CSASKRGAYNEQFF	TGCAGTGCCAGCAAGCGGGGTGCCTACAATGAGCAGTTCTTC	-	TRBV20-1	TRBJ2-1	TRBD2
CSVQGQGNQPQHF	TGCAGCGTTCAGGGGCAGGGAAATCAGCCCCAGCATTTT	-	TRBV29-1	TRBJ1-5	-
CASSSDTIITHGYTF	TGTGCCAGCAGTTCGGACACGATCATAACTCATGGCTACACCTTC	many	TRBV2	TRBJ1-2	-
CASSVGGLNTEAFF	TGTGCCAGCAGCGTCGGGGGCTTGAACACTGAAGCTTTCTTT	many	TRBV7-9	TRBJ1-1	-
CASSRTGEAGELFF	TGTGCCAGTAGTCGTACAGGGGAGGCCGGGGAGCTGTTTTTT	few	TRBV19	TRBJ2-2	-
CASSPSTDYTEAFF	TGTGCCAGCAGCCCGAGTACAGATTACACTGAAGCTTTCTTT	many	TRBV7-9	TRBJ1-1	-